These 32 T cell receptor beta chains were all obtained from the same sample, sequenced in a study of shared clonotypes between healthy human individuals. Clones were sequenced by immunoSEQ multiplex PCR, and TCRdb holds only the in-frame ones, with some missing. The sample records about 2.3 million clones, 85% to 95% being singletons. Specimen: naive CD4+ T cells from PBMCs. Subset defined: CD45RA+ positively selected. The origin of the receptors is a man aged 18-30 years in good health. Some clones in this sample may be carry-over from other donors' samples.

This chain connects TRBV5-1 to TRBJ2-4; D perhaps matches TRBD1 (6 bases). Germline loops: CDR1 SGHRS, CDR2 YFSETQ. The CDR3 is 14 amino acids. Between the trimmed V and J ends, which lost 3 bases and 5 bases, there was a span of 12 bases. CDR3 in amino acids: CASSSAGAQNIQYF. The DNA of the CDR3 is TGCGCCAGCAGCTCCGCAGGGGCCCAAAACATTCAGTACTTC.

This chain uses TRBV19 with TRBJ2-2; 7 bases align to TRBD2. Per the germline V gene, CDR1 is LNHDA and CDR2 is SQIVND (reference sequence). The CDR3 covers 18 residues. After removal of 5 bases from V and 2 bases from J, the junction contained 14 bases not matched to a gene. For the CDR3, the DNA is TGTGCCAGTAGTCCGGGACTCGGGACTAAGATTAACACCGGGGAGCTGTTTTTT. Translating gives CASSPGLGTKINTGELFF.

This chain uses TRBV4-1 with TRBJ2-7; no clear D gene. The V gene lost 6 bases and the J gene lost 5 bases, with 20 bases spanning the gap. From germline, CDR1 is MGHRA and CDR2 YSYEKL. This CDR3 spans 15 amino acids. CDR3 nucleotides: TGCGCCAGCAGTTCCTCCGAAATGGGCCGGAACGAGCAGTACTTC. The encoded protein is CASSSSEMGRNEQYF.

In DNA form, the CDR3 reads TGTGCCAGCAGTTTTGGGCTCGGGACAGTCAGCTACGAGCAGTACTTC. The encoded protein is CASSFGLGTVSYEQYF. V and J are TRBV28 and TRBJ2-7, with 7 nucleotides matching TRBD1. Unmatched junction bases numbered 11, after V lost 3 bases and J lost 3 bases. The CDR3 is 16 amino acids. CDR1 and CDR2 from the germline V gene are MDHEN and SYDVKM.

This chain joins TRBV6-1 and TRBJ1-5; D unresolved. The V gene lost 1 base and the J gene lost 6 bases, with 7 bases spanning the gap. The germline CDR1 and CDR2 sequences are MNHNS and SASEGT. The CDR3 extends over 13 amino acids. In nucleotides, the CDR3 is TGTGCCAGCAGTGAAGGTACGGGTCAGCCCCAGCATTTT. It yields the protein CASSEGTGQPQHF.

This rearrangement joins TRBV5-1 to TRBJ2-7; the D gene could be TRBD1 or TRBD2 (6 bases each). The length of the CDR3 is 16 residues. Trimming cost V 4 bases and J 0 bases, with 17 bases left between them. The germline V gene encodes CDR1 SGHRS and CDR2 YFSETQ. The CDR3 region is CASSRGGQRSSYEQYF. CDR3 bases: TGCGCCAGCAGCCGGGGAGGACAGAGGAGCTCCTACGAGCAGTACTTC. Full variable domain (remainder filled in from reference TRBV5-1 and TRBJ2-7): KAGVTQTPRYLIKTRGQQVTLSCSPISGHRSVSWYQQTPGQGLQFLFEYFSETQRNKGNFPGRFSGRQFSNSRSEMNVSTLELGDSALYLCASSRGGQRSSYEQYFGPGTRLTVT.

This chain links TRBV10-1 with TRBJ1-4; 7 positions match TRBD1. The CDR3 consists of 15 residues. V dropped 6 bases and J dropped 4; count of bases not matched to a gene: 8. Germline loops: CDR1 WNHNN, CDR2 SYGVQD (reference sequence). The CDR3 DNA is TGCGCCAGCAGCGCTCCGGGACAGATTAATGAAAAACTGTTTTTT. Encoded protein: CASSAPGQINEKLFF.

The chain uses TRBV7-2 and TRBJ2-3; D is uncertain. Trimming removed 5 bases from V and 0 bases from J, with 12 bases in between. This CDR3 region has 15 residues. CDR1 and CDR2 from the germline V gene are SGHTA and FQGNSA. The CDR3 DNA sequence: TGTGCCAGCAGCCTTCGGACGGGTAGCACAGATACGCAGTATTTT. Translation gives CASSLRTGSTDTQYF.

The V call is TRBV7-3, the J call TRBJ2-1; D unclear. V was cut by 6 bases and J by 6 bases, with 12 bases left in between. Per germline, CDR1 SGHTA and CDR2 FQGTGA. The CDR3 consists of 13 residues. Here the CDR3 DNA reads TGTGCCAGCAGTCCTCAAGGCTTCAATGAGCAGTTCTTC. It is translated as CASSPQGFNEQFF.

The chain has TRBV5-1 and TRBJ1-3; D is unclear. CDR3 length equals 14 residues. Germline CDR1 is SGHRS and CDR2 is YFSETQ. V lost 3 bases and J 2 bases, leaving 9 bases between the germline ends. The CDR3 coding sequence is TGCGCCAGCAGCTCTGGAGGCGCTGGAAACACCATATATTTT. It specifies CASSSGGAGNTIYF.

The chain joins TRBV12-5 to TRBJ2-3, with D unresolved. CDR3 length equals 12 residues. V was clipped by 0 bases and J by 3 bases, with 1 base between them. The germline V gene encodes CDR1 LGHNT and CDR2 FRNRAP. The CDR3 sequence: CASGLVTDTQYF. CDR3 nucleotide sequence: TGTGCTAGTGGTTTGGTAACAGATACGCAGTATTTT. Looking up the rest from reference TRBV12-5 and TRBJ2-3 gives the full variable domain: DARVTQTPRHKVTEMGQEVTMRCQPILGHNTVFWYRQTMMQGLELLAYFRNRAPLDDSGMPKDRFSAEMPDATLATLKIQPSEPRDSAVYFCASGLVTDTQYFGPGTRLTVL.

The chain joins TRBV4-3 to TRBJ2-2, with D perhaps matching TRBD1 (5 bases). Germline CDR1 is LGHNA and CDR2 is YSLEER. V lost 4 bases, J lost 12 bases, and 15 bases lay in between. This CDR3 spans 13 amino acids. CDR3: CASSRQSLGKLFF. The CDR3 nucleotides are TGCGCCAGCAGCCGACAGAGTCTTGGAAAGCTGTTTTTT.

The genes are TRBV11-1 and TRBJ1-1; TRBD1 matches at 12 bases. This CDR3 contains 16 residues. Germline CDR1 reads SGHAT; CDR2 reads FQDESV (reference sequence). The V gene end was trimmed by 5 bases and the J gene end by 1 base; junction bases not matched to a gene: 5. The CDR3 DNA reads TGTGCCAGCAGCCCACCGGGACAGGGGGCGAACACTGAAGCTTTCTTT. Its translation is CASSPPGQGANTEAFF.

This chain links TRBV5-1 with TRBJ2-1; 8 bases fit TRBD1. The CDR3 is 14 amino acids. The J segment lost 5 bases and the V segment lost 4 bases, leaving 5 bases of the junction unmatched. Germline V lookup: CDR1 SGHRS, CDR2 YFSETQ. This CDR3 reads CASSQDRANNEQFF. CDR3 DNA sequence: TGCGCCAGCAGCCAGGACAGGGCCAACAATGAGCAGTTCTTC.

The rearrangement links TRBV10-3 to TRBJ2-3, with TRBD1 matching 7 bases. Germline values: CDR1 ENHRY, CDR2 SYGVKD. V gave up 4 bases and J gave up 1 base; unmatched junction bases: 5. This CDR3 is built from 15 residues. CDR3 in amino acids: CAISGATGGTDTQYF. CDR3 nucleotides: TGTGCCATCAGTGGGGCTACAGGGGGCACAGATACGCAGTATTTT.

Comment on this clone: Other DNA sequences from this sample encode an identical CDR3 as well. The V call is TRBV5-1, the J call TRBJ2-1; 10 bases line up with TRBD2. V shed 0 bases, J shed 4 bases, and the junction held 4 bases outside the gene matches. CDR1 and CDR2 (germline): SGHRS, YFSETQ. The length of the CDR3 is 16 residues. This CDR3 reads CASSLVASGSYNEQFF. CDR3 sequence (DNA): TGCGCCAGCAGCTTGGTGGCTAGCGGGAGTTACAATGAGCAGTTCTTC.

The CDR3 DNA reads as TGTGCCAGCAGTGGCATAGCGGGGGTCACAGATACGCAGTATTTT. This sequence encodes CASSGIAGVTDTQYF. The chain is built from TRBV2 and TRBJ2-3; TRBD2 agrees at 9 bases. With V trimmed by 4 bases and J by 2 bases, 4 bases remained unmatched. The germline gives CDR1 SNHLY, CDR2 FYNNEI. The CDR3 has 15 residues.

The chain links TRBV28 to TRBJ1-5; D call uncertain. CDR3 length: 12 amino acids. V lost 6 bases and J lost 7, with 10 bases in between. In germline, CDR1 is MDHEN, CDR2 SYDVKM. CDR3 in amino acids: CASSWYTQPQHF. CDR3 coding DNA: TGTGCCAGCAGCTGGTACACCCAGCCCCAGCATTTT. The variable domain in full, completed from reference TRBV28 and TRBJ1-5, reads DVKVTQSSRYLVKRTGEKVFLECVQDMDHENMFWYRQDPGLGLRLIYFSYDVKMKEKGDIPEGYSVSREKKERFSLILESASTNQTSMYLCASSWYTQPQHFGDGTRLSIL.

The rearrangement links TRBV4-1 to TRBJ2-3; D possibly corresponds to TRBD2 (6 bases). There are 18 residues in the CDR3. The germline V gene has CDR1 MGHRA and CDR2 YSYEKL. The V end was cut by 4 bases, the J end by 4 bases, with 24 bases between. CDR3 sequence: CASSRRLFRSSDADTQYF. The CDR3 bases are TGCGCCAGCAGCCGCAGACTTTTCAGGTCTAGCGACGCAGATACGCAGTATTTT.

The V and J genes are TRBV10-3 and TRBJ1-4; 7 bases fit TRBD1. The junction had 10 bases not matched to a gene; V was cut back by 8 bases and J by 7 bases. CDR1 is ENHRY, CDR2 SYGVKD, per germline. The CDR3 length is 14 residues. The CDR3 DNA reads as TGTGCCATCGGTGCAGGGGGGAGCGTTGAAAAACTGTTTTTT. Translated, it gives CAIGAGGSVEKLFF.

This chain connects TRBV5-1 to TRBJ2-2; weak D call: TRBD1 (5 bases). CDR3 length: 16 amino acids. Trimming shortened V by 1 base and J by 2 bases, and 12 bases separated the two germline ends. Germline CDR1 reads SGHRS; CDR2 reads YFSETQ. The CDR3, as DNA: TGCGCCAGCAGCTTGCTTCCCGACAGAAACACCGGGGAGCTGTTTTTT. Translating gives CASSLLPDRNTGELFF.

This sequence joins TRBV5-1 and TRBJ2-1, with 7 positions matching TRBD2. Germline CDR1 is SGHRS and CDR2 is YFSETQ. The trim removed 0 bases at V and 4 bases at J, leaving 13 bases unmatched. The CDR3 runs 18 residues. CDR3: CASSLALVGRERYNEQFF. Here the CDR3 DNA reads TGCGCCAGCAGCTTGGCCTTGGTCGGGCGGGAGAGGTACAATGAGCAGTTCTTC. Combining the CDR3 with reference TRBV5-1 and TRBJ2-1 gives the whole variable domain KAGVTQTPRYLIKTRGQQVTLSCSPISGHRSVSWYQQTPGQGLQFLFEYFSETQRNKGNFPGRFSGRQFSNSRSEMNVSTLELGDSALYLCASSLALVGRERYNEQFFGPGTRLTVL.

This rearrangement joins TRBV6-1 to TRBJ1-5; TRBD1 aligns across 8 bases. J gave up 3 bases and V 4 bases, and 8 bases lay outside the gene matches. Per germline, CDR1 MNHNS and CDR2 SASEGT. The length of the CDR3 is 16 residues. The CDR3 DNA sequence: TGTGCCAGCAGTGGAAAGACAGGGGCCCTCAATCAGCCCCAGCATTTT. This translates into CASSGKTGALNQPQHF.

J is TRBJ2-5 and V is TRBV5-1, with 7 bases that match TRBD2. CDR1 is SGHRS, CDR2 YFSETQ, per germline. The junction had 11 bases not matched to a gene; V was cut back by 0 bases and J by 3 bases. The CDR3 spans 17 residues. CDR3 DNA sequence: TGCGCCAGCAGCTTGGGTAGTAGCGGGCCCCAAAAAGAGACCCAGTACTTC. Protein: CASSLGSSGPQKETQYF.

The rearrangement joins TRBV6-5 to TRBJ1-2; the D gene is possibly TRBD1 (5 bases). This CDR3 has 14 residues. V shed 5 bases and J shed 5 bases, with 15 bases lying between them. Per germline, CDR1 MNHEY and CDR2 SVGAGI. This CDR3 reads CASSHRHRNYGYTF. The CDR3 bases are TGTGCCAGCAGTCATCGCCACAGGAATTATGGCTACACCTTC.

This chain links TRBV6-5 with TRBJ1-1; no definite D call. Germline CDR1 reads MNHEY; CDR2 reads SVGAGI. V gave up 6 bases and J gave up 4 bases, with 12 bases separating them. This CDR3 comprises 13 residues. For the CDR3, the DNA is TGTGCCAGCAGCGATCAATGGGGCACTGAAGCTTTCTTT. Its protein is CASSDQWGTEAFF.

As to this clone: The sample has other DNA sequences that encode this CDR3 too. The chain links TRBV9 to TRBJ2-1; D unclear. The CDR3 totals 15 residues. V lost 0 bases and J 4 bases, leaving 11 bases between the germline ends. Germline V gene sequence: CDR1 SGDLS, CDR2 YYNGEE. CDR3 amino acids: CASSVALASYNEQFF. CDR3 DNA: TGTGCCAGCAGCGTAGCCTTGGCTTCTTACAATGAGCAGTTCTTC.

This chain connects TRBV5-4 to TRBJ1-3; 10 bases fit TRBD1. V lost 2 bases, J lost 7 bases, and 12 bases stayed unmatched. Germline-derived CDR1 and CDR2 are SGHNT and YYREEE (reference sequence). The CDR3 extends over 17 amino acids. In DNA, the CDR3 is TGTGCCAGCAGCTTAACGGCATCTTGGACAGGGGGGAACACCATATATTTT. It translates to CASSLTASWTGGNTIYF.

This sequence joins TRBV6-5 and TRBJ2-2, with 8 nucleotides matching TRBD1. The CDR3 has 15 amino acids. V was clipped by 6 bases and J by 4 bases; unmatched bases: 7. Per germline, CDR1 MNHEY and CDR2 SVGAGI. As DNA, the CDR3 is TGTGCCAGCAGCCTGACAGGGGACCCCACCGGGGAGCTGTTTTTT. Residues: CASSLTGDPTGELFF.

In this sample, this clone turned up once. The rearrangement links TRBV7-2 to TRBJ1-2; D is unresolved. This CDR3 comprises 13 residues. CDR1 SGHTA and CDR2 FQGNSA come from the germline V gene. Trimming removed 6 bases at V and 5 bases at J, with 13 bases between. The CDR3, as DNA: TGTGCCAGCAGTCCGGGCCGTGAGTATGGCTACACCTTC. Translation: CASSPGREYGYTF.

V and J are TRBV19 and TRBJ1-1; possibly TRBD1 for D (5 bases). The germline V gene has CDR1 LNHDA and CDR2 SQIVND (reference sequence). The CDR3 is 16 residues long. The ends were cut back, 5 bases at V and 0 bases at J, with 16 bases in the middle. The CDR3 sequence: CASSYGDSRLNTEAFF. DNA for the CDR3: TGTGCCAGTAGTTATGGGGACTCCCGACTGAACACTGAAGCTTTCTTT. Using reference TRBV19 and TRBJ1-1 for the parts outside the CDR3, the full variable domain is DGGITQSPKYLFRKEGQNVTLSCEQNLNHDAMYWYRQDPGQGLRLIYYSQIVNDFQKGDIAEGYSVSREKKESFPLTVTSAQKNPTAFYLCASSYGDSRLNTEAFFGQGTRLTVV.

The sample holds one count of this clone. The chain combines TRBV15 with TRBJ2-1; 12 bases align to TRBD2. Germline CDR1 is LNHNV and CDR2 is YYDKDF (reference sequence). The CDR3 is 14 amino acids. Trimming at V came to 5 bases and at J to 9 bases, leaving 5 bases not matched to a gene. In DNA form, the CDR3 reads TGTGCCACCAGCCTACCGACTAGCGGGGGTGAGCAGTTCTTC. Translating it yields CATSLPTSGGEQFF.